The 11 T cell receptor beta chains below come from one sample, sequenced in a study of low-dose radiotherapy and immunotherapy resistance in tumors (dated by TCRdb to between 2022 and 2023). The sample's time point label is to be understood as: after trial treatment. The sample's treatment or condition, from its label and the paper: LDRT plus nivolumab, ipilimumab, low-dose cyclophosphamide and aspirin (RACIN trial). Sequencing used an Illumina HiSeq 2500. First-strand cDNA was synthesized with Superscript III and a set of TRAV- and TRBV-specific primers, covering both TCRalpha and TCRbeta chains. TCRs were amplified with Phusion for 20 PCR cycles, with a constant-region primer paired with the adapter attached to the V primers. TCRdb reprocessing: public reads trimmed at Q25 with fastp, clones called with MiXCR, in-frame beta chains kept. When rows share a CDR3 protein, they turn into one entry using the most common DNA and genes. For this sample there are approximately 84,000 distinct CDR3 sequences; around 17% appear just once. Over 1.2% of the sample goes to the ten largest clones.

The material was PBMCs, obtained after low-dose radiotherapy plus immunotherapy. Receptor source: a male donor with prostate cancer.

In its sample, this clonotype was seen many times. The genes are TRBV6-6 and TRBJ2-5; D may match TRBD1 or TRBD2 (6 bases each). Per the germline V gene, CDR1 is MNHNY and CDR2 is SVGAGI (reference sequence). The CDR3 is made up of 14 amino acids. Trimming cost V 6 bases and J 4 bases, with 15 bases left between them. As DNA, the CDR3 is TGTGCCAGCAGCAGAGGAGGGGGAGGAGAGACCCAGTACTTC. This codes for CASSRGGGGETQYF.

V usage is TRBV28 and J usage is TRBJ2-3; 10 bases fit TRBD1. The ends lost 4 bases at V and 3 bases at J; junction bases unmatched: 7. This CDR3 region has 16 residues. The germline V gene encodes CDR1 MDHEN and CDR2 SYDVKM. DNA of the CDR3: TGTGCCAGCAGTTCCCCGGGACAGGGGATGACAGATACGCAGTATTTT. It codes for CASSSPGQGMTDTQYF. Variable domain in full (rest from reference TRBV28 and TRBJ2-3): DVKVTQSSRYLVKRTGEKVFLECVQDMDHENMFWYRQDPGLGLRLIYFSYDVKMKEKGDIPEGYSVSREKKERFSLILESASTNQTSMYLCASSSPGQGMTDTQYFGPGTRLTVL.

There are many counts of this clonotype. The chain is built from TRBV6-2 or TRBV6-3 and TRBJ1-1; 10 bases match TRBD1. From germline, CDR1 is MNHEY and CDR2 SVGEGT. This CDR3 has 14 residues. Unmatched junction bases numbered 3, after V lost 8 bases and J lost 0 bases. The DNA of the CDR3 is TGTGCCAGCTGGGACAGGGGTTTGAACACTGAAGCTTTCTTT. It is translated as CASWDRGLNTEAFF.

This clonotype was counted at least ten times. CDR3 protein: CASFDGPGNTIYF. The CDR3, as DNA: TGTGCCAGCTTTGATGGACCTGGAAACACCATATATTTT. The chain combines TRBV12-3 or TRBV12-4 with TRBJ1-3; D is undetermined. This CDR3 has 13 amino acids. The V gene lost 8 bases and the J gene lost 2 bases, with 10 bases spanning the gap.

This clonotype was observed many times. V is TRBV20-1 and J is TRBJ1-3; no firm D call. The V end was cut by 0 bases, the J end by 2 bases, with 11 bases between. The CDR3 is 15 residues long. Germline values: CDR1 DFQATT, CDR2 SNEGSKA (reference sequence). The CDR3 nucleotides read TGCAGTGCTAGAGATCTTTCCGGCGCTGGAAACACCATATATTTT. Amino acid sequence: CSARDLSGAGNTIYF.

This clonotype has more than one count but fewer than ten. V and J are TRBV7-8 and TRBJ2-7; 8 bases align to TRBD1. V lost 3 bases and J lost 1; bases outside the gene matches: 14. Looked up from germline, CDR1 is SGHVS and CDR2 is FQNEAQ. This CDR3 spans 18 amino acids. In DNA form, the CDR3 reads TGTGCCAGCAGCTTTGGCGGACAGGGCGAACATAAATCCTACGAGCAGTACTTC. Its protein product is CASSFGGQGEHKSYEQYF.

Concerning this clonotype: One base separates it from a far larger clone, so it is likely a read error. J is TRBJ2-7 and V is TRBV26; the D call of TRBD2 is as the table states it, not checked on the DNA. TRBV26 is deemed a pseudogene. This CDR3 contains 16 residues. The CDR3 spells CASSRAGTSGSFEQYF. DNA of the CDR3: TGTGCCAGCAGTCGCGCCGGGACTAGCGGGAGCTTCGAGCAGTACTTC.

This sequence joins TRBV29-1 and TRBJ2-1, with D possibly being TRBD1 (6 bases). The CDR3 has 11 residues. Trimming took off 6 bases at V and 6 bases at J, with 9 bases between the two ends. The germline gives CDR1 SQVTM, CDR2 ANQGSEA. DNA of the CDR3: TGCAGCGTCGGACAGACCAATGAGCAGTTCTTC. Translated, it gives CSVGQTNEQFF.

About this clonotype: A far larger clone is one base from this, pointing to a likely read error. This chain connects TRBV5-1 to TRBJ2-7; D is unclear. The V gene lost 1 base and the J gene lost 7 bases, with 12 bases spanning the gap. Per the germline V gene, CDR1 is SGHRS and CDR2 is YFSETQ. The CDR3 covers 13 residues. CDR3 protein: CASSLYGDNEQYF. Written as DNA, the CDR3 is TGCGCCAGCAGCTTGTACGGAGACAATGAGCAGTACTTC.

This clonotype was recorded at least ten times. In DNA form, the CDR3 reads TGTGCCAGCAGCTCGCGAGGGGTAGGACAGGCCCTCTCTAACTATGGCTACACCTTC. Translating it yields CASSSRGVGQALSNYGYTF. This rearrangement joins TRBV7-2 to TRBJ1-2; 7 bases agree with TRBD1. Looked up from germline, CDR1 is SGHTA and CDR2 is FQGNSA. The CDR3 covers 19 residues. J was trimmed by 0 bases and V by 4 bases; bases with no gene match: 17.

Notes on this clonotype: A read error likely explains this, since a far larger clone differs by one base. This chain links TRBV7-8 with TRBJ2-1; 11 bases agree with TRBD2. The ends lost 5 bases at V and 10 bases at J; junction bases unmatched: 16. The CDR3 length is 17 residues. The germline gives CDR1 SGHVS, CDR2 FQNEAQ. The CDR3 is CASSIGIGLAGSYEQFF. In nucleotides, the CDR3 is TGTGCCAGCAGCATCGGGATAGGACTAGCGGGCTCCTACGAGCAGTTCTTC.